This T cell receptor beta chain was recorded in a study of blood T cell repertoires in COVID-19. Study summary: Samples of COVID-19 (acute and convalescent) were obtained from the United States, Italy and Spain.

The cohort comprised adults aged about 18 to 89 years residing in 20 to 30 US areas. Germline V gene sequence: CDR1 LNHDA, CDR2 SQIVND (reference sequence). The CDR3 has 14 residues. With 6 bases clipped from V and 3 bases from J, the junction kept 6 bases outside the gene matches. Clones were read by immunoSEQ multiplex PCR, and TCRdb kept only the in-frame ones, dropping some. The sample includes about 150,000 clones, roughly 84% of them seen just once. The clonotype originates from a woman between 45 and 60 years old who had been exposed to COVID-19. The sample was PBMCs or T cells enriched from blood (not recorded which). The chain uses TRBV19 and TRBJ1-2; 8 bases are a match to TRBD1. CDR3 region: CASRPRGQDYGYTF. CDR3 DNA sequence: TGTGCCAGTAGGCCCAGGGGGCAGGACTATGGCTACACCTTC.